The next 25 T cell receptor beta chains were all read from a single sample in a study of T cells in Graves' hyperthyroidism and ophthalmopathy. TCR beta CDR3 sequences were amplified from RNA transcripts. Using the HTBI primer set, a first-round RT-PCR was run on the TCR CDR3. TCRdb reprocessed the multiplex PCR reads with MiXCR, giving one entry per CDR3 protein. The sample holds some 360,000 distinct CDR3 sequences, 15% to 20% seen once. Material: blood. The receptor set was obtained from a woman aged 40 to 55 with Graves' ophthalmopathy.

In its sample, this clonotype was seen many times. This chain uses TRBV20-1 with TRBJ2-7; D might be TRBD1 or TRBD2, each matching 6 bases. Germline CDR1 is DFQATT and CDR2 is SNEGSKA (reference sequence). V was clipped by 2 bases and J by 2 bases, with 16 bases between them. This CDR3 contains 15 residues. CDR3 bases: TGCAGTGCTAGAAAACCTACGGGGGCGGCCTACGAGCAGTACTTC. Protein: CSARKPTGAAYEQYF.

CDR3: CASSVIGEGATDTQYF. CDR3 nucleotide sequence: TGTGCCAGCAGCGTCATAGGGGAGGGGGCTACAGATACGCAGTATTTT. The rearrangement uses TRBV9 and TRBJ2-3, with D possibly called TRBD1 or TRBD2 (7 bases each). Between the trimmed V and J ends, which lost 2 bases and 3 bases, there was a span of 16 bases. Per the germline V gene, CDR1 is SGDLS and CDR2 is YYNGEE. The CDR3 covers 16 residues.

The chain links TRBV6-1 to TRBJ2-2, with D uncertain. Germline values: CDR1 MNHNS, CDR2 SASEGT. This CDR3 region has 14 residues. Trimming removed 7 bases at V and 1 base at J, with 10 bases between. CDR3 sequence: CASTQTGNTGELFF. CDR3 in DNA: TGTGCCAGCACCCAGACTGGGAACACCGGGGAGCTGTTTTTT.

The sample holds many counts of this clonotype. The chain recombines TRBV9 with TRBJ1-3; D possibly corresponds to TRBD1 (5 bases). The CDR3 spans 13 residues. Germline values: CDR1 SGDLS, CDR2 YYNGEE. Trimming removed 5 bases at V and 4 bases at J, with 10 bases between. CDR3 sequence: CASSTGTGNTIYF. The CDR3, as DNA: TGTGCCAGCAGTACAGGAACGGGAAACACCATATATTTT.

This clonotype was seen at least ten times. The V and J genes are TRBV6-2 or TRBV6-3 and TRBJ2-5, with D possibly being TRBD1 or TRBD2 (5 bases each). Trimming pared 0 bases from V and 4 bases from J, leaving 12 bases between. CDR1 MNHEY and CDR2 SVGEGT come from the germline V gene. The CDR3 is made up of 15 amino acids. The DNA for the CDR3 is TGTGCCAGCAGTTACTCCGAGGGGTACCTAGAGACCCAGTACTTC. Its translation: CASSYSEGYLETQYF.

This clonotype occurred many times. This chain links TRBV19 with TRBJ2-2, with 8 bases that match TRBD1. J gave up 7 bases and V 5 bases, and 12 bases lay outside the gene matches. Per the germline V gene, CDR1 is LNHDA and CDR2 is SQIVND (reference sequence). The CDR3 is 16 amino acids. The CDR3 coding sequence is TGTGCCAGTAGTTCAGGACAGGGATCGGGAGTCGGGGAGCTGTTTTTT. Encoded protein: CASSSGQGSGVGELFF.

This clonotype has a count of ten or more. The chain couples TRBV7-2 to TRBJ1-2; D gene ambiguous. This CDR3 comprises 16 residues. Trimming shortened V by 5 bases and J by 4 bases, and 20 bases separated the two germline ends. Germline V CDR1 and CDR2: SGHTA, FQGNSA. The CDR3 spells CASSTPAGFGVYGYTF. CDR3 nucleotides: TGTGCCAGCAGCACACCCGCCGGGTTCGGGGTCTATGGCTACACCTTC. The full variable domain, rest sourced from reference TRBV7-2 and TRBJ1-2, is GAGVSQSPSNKVTEKGKDVELRCDPISGHTALYWYRQSLGQGLEFLIYFQGNSAPDKSGLPSDRFSAERTGGSVSTLTIQRTQQEDSAVYLCASSTPAGFGVYGYTFGSGTRLTVV.

This clonotype was observed at least ten times. The chain couples TRBV12-3 or TRBV12-4 to TRBJ2-7; D call uncertain. The V and J ends lost 4 bases and 5 bases respectively, with 12 bases between them. The CDR3 totals 13 residues. The CDR3 loop is CASSYPTFHEQYF. The CDR3 region has the DNA TGTGCCAGCAGTTATCCCACGTTTCACGAGCAGTACTTC.

At least ten counts were recorded for this clonotype. CDR3: CAWRHTKRETSTGELFF. As DNA, the CDR3 is TGTGCCTGGAGGCATACGAAGCGGGAGACCTCCACCGGGGAGCTGTTTTTT. This chain joins TRBV30 and TRBJ2-2; 8 bases align to TRBD2. V lost 3 bases, J lost 4 bases, and 13 bases stayed unmatched. The V gene's germline CDR1 is GTSNPN and CDR2 SVGIG (reference sequence). This CDR3 is 17 amino acids long.

Points on this clonotype: Being one base from a much bigger clone, this may be a read error. The rearrangement uses TRBV29-1 and TRBJ1-6; possibly TRBD1 for D (5 bases). This CDR3 region has 15 residues. CDR1 SQVTM and CDR2 ANQGSEA come from the germline V gene. CDR3 coding DNA: TGCAGCGTCCAAGCGGGGGAAGGAGATAATTCACCCCTCTACTTT. Translated: CSVQAGEGDNSPLYF.

This clonotype was observed many times. The rearrangement links TRBV30 to TRBJ1-2; D ambiguous. The CDR3 consists of 19 residues. The germline CDR1 and CDR2 sequences are GTSNPN and SVGIG (reference sequence). Trimming took 0 bases from V and 0 from J, leaving 23 bases between them. The CDR3, as DNA: TGTGCCTGGAGTGTACGCCTTCTCATCGGCAGAGAAACTAACTATGGCTACACCTTC. Translated: CAWSVRLLIGRETNYGYTF.

This clonotype appeared many times. The chain couples TRBV6-1 to TRBJ1-2; no reliable D call. The CDR3 loop spans 12 amino acids. The ends were cut back, 8 bases at V and 3 bases at J, with 10 bases in the middle. The V gene's germline CDR1 is MNHNS and CDR2 SASEGT. The DNA for the CDR3 is TGTGCCAGCTCCCGATCAGACTATGGCTACACCTTC. Its translation: CASSRSDYGYTF.

This clonotype was detected ten times or more. With a much larger clone just one base away, this may be a read error. This sequence joins TRBV28 and TRBJ1-5; the D is unclear. CDR1 is MDHEN and CDR2 is SYDVKM in the germline V gene. The CDR3 extends over 15 amino acids. This chain's CDR3 is CASSFRLGSNRPQHF. The CDR3 DNA is TGTGCCAGCAGTTTTCGTCTCGGAAGCAATCGGCCCCAGCATTTT. Filled out from reference TRBV28 and TRBJ1-5, the complete variable domain reads DVKVTQSSRYLVKRTGEKVFLECVQDMDHENMFWYRQDPGLGLRLIYFSYDVKMKEKGDIPEGYSVSREKKERFSLILESASTNQTSMYLCASSFRLGSNRPQHFGDGTRLSIL.

This clonotype was seen at least ten times. The V gene is TRBV2, the J gene TRBJ2-7, with 11 bases identical to TRBD2. Trimming took 7 bases from V and 0 from J; bases not matched to a gene: 2. The germline V gene encodes CDR1 SNHLY and CDR2 FYNNEI. This CDR3 region has 14 residues. The CDR3 spells CASITSGGSYEQYF. In nucleotides, the CDR3 is TGTGCCAGCATTACTAGCGGGGGCTCCTACGAGCAGTACTTC. Together with reference TRBV2 and TRBJ2-7, the CDR3 gives the full variable domain: EPEVTQTPSHQVTQMGQEVILRCVPISNHLYFYWYRQILGQKVEFLVSFYNNEISEKSEIFDDQFSVERPDGSNFTLKIRSTKLEDSAMYFCASITSGGSYEQYFGPGTRLTVT.

This clonotype was counted ten times or more. This chain connects TRBV30 to TRBJ1-3; D remains ambiguous. CDR3 length: 12 amino acids. Trimming cost V 6 bases and J 4 bases, with 10 bases left between them. Germline lookup yields CDR1 GTSNPN and CDR2 SVGIG (reference sequence). CDR3 DNA: TGTGCCTGCTCTGGGGTGGGAAACACCATATATTTT. It encodes CACSGVGNTIYF.

This clonotype was detected ten times or more. The gene calls are TRBV11-2 and TRBJ1-1; D gene uncertain. Trimming stripped 1 base from V and 5 bases from J, with 5 bases between. Germline V lookup: CDR1 SGHAT, CDR2 FQNNGV. The CDR3 extends over 12 amino acids. The CDR3 sequence is CASSLVMTEAFF. In DNA form, the CDR3 reads TGTGCCAGCAGCTTAGTGATGACTGAAGCTTTCTTT.

This clonotype was counted ten times or more. The chain recombines TRBV6-1 with TRBJ1-1, with 8 bases lining up with TRBD1. The CDR3 has 14 residues. V gave up 6 bases and J gave up 0 bases; unmatched junction bases: 3. Germline values: CDR1 MNHNS, CDR2 SASEGT. CDR3 sequence (DNA): TGTGCCAGCAGGACAGGGGCGGTGAACACTGAAGCTTTCTTT. This sequence encodes CASRTGAVNTEAFF.

This clonotype was seen repeatedly, ten times or more. The chain couples TRBV7-2 to TRBJ1-2; D is perhaps TRBD1 (5 bases). The CDR3 is 13 residues long. Trimming took 5 bases from V and 6 from J, leaving 13 bases between them. CDR1 is SGHTA and CDR2 is FQGNSA in the germline V gene. CDR3 in DNA: TGTGCCAGCAGCACCGCGGGACTGAATGGCTACACCTTC. Translation gives CASSTAGLNGYTF. Complete variable domain (other parts from reference TRBV7-2 and TRBJ1-2): GAGVSQSPSNKVTEKGKDVELRCDPISGHTALYWYRQSLGQGLEFLIYFQGNSAPDKSGLPSDRFSAERTGGSVSTLTIQRTQQEDSAVYLCASSTAGLNGYTFGSGTRLTVV.

There are many counts of this clonotype. The chain combines TRBV5-1 with TRBJ2-5; 7 bases agree with TRBD1. This CDR3 comprises 14 residues. The junction had 4 bases not matched to a gene; V was cut back by 0 bases and J by 5 bases. The V gene's germline CDR1 is SGHRS and CDR2 YFSETQ. Here the CDR3 reads CASSLGHRGETQYF. Here the CDR3 DNA reads TGCGCCAGCAGCTTGGGCCACAGGGGTGAGACCCAGTACTTC.

Details on this clonotype: One junction end disagrees with the germline gene, perhaps due to a read error. The chain recombines TRBV30 with TRBJ2-2; TRBD1 aligns across 9 bases. Germline values: CDR1 GTSNPN, CDR2 SVGIG (reference sequence). The CDR3 is 15 amino acids. CDR3 residues: CAWTGDRANTGELFF. CDR3 in DNA: TGTGCGTGGACGGGGGACAGGGCCAACACCGGGGAGCTGTTTTTT.

This clonotype has at least ten counts. The J gene is TRBJ2-2, the V gene TRBV7-9, with D perhaps matching TRBD2 (5 bases). V shed 5 bases and J shed 6 bases, with 13 bases lying between them. The germline V gene encodes CDR1 SEHNR and CDR2 FQNEAQ (reference sequence). This CDR3 spans 14 amino acids. As DNA, the CDR3 is TGTGCCAGCAGCCTCAGTTACGGGGCCGGGGAGCTGTTTTTT. Protein product: CASSLSYGAGELFF. The full variable domain, its missing parts supplied by reference TRBV7-9 and TRBJ2-2, is DTGVSQNPRHKITKRGQNVTFRCDPISEHNRLYWYRQTLGQGPEFLTYFQNEAQLEKSRLLSDRFSAERPKGSFSTLEIQRTEQGDSAMYLCASSLSYGAGELFFGEGSRLTVL.

This clonotype was seen many times. An end of the junction does not agree with germline; a read error may underlie this. The rearrangement uses TRBV20-1 and TRBJ2-5, with no clear D. CDR1 DFQATT and CDR2 SNEGSKA come from the germline V gene (reference sequence). This CDR3 is built from 12 residues. The chain's CDR3 is CCARHGDGTQYF. The CDR3 coding sequence is TGCTGTGCTCGACACGGAGACGGGACCCAGTACTTC.

The chain recombines TRBV7-6 with TRBJ2-7, with 13 bases matching TRBD2. CDR1 is SGHVS, CDR2 FNYEAQ, per germline. The CDR3 covers 17 residues. Trimming at V came to 5 bases and at J to 0 bases, leaving 7 bases not matched to a gene. CDR3 coding DNA: TGTGCCAGCAGCCCAACTAGCGGGAGGGAGCTCTCCTACGAGCAGTACTTC. Residues: CASSPTSGRELSYEQYF.

V gene TRBV2 combines with J gene TRBJ1-1; the D is unclear. There are 14 residues in the CDR3. Germline CDR1 and CDR2: SNHLY and FYNNEI. Trimming took off 7 bases at V and 1 base at J, with 13 bases between the two ends. For the CDR3, the DNA is TGTGCCAGCACCTTAAGGATCCCGAACACTGAAGCTTTCTTT. Encoded protein: CASTLRIPNTEAFF.

The chain couples TRBV11-2 to TRBJ2-7; 7 positions match TRBD1. This CDR3 region has 18 residues. Trimming removed 0 bases from V and 0 bases from J; junction bases left unmatched: 11. The germline V gene has CDR1 SGHAT and CDR2 FQNNGV. CDR3 sequence: CASSLDIPGTAISYEQYF. The CDR3 bases are TGTGCCAGCAGCTTAGATATCCCCGGGACAGCCATCTCCTACGAGCAGTACTTC.